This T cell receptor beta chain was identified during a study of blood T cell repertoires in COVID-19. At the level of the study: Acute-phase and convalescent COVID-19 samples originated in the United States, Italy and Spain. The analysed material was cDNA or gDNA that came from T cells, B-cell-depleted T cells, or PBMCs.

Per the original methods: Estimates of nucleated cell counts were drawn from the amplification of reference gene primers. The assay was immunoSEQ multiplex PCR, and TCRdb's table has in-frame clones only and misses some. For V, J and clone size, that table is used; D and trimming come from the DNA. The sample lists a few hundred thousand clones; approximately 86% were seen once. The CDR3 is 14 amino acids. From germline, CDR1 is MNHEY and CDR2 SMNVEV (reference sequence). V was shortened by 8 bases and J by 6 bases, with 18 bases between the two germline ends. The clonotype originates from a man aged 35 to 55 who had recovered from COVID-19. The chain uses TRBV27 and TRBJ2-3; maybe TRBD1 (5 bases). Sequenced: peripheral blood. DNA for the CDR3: TGTGCCAGCGGGCTTCTTCCACAGGCGGATACGCAGTATTTT. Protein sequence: CASGLLPQADTQYF.